The T cell receptor beta chain under discussion was sequenced for a study of Ad26.COV2.S vaccination and SARS-CoV-2 variants. Study as a whole: A COV1001 Ad26.COV2.S trial-arm participant provided the sample. Donor got 5x10^10 or 1x10^11 viral particles of Ad26.COV2.S. The study, taken as a whole, reports: Considerable breadth of spike-specific CD8+ and CD4+ T cell responses has reportedly been documented following vaccination.

Germline-derived CDR1 and CDR2 are MGHDK and SYGVNS. The CDR3 spans 16 residues. V lost 1 base and J lost 5; bases outside the gene matches: 7. About this clone: Its antigen is currently unknown.

Measured with immunoSEQ multiplex PCR; TCRdb has only the in-frame clones, and not every one. Of approximately 300,000 clones in the sample, approximately 80% were seen once. Treatment noted: roughly 20 received Ad26.COV2.S at low or high dose, single or two shots; several received placebo; per-sample allocation not given. Sampling occurred on day 63 after the first vaccine or placebo injection. Vaccination employed an Ad26 vector expressing the Wuhan-strain SARS-CoV-2 spike. This clonotype was obtained from a person aged 18-60 years who received the Ad26.COV2.S COVID-19 vaccine or a placebo. The chain recombines TRBV25-1 with TRBJ2-7; 11 bases fit TRBD1. This specimen was peripheral blood, taken in a trial of Ad26.COV2.S vaccine versus placebo. This CDR3 is CASSEWGTGGSDEQYF. In DNA form, the CDR3 reads TGTGCCAGCAGTGAATGGGGGACAGGGGGTTCCGACGAGCAGTACTTC.